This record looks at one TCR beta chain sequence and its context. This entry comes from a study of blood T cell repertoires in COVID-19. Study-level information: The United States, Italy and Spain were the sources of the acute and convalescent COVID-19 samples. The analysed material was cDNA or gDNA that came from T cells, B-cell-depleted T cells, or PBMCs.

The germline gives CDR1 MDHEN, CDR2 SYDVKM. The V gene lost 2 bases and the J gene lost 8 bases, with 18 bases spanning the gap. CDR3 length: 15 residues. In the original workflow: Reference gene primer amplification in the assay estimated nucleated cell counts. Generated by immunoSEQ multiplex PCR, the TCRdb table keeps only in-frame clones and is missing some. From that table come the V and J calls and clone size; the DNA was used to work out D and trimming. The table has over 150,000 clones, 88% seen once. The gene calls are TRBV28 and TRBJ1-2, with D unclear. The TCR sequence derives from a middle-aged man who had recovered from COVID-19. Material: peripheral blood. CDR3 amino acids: CASSLHPGGQGGYTF. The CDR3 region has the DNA TGTGCCAGCAGTTTACACCCCGGAGGGCAAGGGGGCTACACCTTC.